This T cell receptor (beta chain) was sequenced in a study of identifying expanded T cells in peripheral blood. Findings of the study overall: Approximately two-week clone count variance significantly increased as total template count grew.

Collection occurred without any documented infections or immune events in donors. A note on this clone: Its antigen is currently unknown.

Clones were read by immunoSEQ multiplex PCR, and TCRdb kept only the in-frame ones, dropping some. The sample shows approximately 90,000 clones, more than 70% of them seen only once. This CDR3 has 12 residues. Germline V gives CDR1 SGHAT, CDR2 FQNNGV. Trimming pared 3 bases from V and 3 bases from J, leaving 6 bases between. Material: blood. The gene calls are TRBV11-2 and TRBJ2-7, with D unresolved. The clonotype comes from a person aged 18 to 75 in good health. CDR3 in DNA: TGTGCCAGCAGCTTGGACCACTACGAGCAGTACTTC. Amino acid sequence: CASSLDHYEQYF.